This TCR beta chain is from a study of blood T cell repertoires in COVID-19. Background on the study: Samples of COVID-19 (acute and convalescent) were obtained from the United States, Italy and Spain.

The assay was immunoSEQ multiplex PCR, and TCRdb's table has in-frame clones only and misses some. The sample records 190,000 or so clones, around 90% being singletons. In germline, CDR1 is MNHEY, CDR2 SMNVEV (reference sequence). The V end was cut by 1 base, the J end by 0 bases, with 18 bases between. CDR3 length: 19 amino acids. V usage is TRBV27 and J usage is TRBJ2-2, with a possible D match to TRBD2 (7 bases). Sequencing was carried out using PBMCs or T cells enriched from blood (not recorded which). The receptor was isolated from a woman in her 30s who had recovered from COVID-19. The CDR3 loop reads CASSLYPGEGGPNTGELFF. CDR3 sequence (DNA): TGTGCCAGCAGTTTATATCCTGGGGAGGGGGGCCCGAACACCGGGGAGCTGTTTTTT.